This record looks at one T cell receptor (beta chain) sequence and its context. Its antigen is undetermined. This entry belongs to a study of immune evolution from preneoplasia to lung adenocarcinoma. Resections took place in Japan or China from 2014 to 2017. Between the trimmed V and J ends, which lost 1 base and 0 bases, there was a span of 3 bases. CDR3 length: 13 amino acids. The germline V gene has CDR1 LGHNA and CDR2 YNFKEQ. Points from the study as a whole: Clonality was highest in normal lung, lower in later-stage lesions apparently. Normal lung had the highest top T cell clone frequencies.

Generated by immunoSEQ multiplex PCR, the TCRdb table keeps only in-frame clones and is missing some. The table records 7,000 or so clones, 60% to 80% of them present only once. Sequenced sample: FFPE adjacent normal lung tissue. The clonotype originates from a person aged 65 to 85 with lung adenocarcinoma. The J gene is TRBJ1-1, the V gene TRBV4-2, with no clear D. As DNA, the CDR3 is TGTGCCAGCAGCCAAGGGATGAACACTGAAGCTTTCTTT. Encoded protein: CASSQGMNTEAFF.